This T cell receptor beta chain comes out of a study of OX40 agonist ivuxolimab in advanced cancers. Turning to the study itself: Patients were dosed intravenously with ivuxolimab at 0.01 to 10 mg/kg every 2 weeks. Recorded diagnoses for dose-escalation patients were hepatocellular carcinoma, melanoma, renal cell or head and neck cancer. Notes on the study in general: Researchers report that CD8+ T cells had, on average, more expanded clones than CD4+.

The protocol was immunoSEQ multiplex PCR, while the TCRdb copy is restricted to in-frame clones and leaves out a portion. This sample carries about 52,000 clones, 80% to 90% of them seen once, and the ten largest clones take 14%. V was pared by 5 bases and J by 4 bases, with 6 bases of the junction left unmatched. Germline V gene data show CDR1 as LNHDA and CDR2 as SQIVND (reference sequence). The CDR3 contains 15 residues. About this clone: Antigen: not known.

The sequences come from CD4+ or CD8+ T cells sorted from blood, collected in a trial of the OX40 agonist ivuxolimab. The genes are TRBV19 and TRBJ2-1, with 9 positions matching TRBD2. The receptor comes from an adult with an advanced solid tumor such as melanoma, head and neck, liver or kidney cancer. The chain's CDR3 is CASSPVAGEYNEQFF. CDR3 bases: TGTGCCAGTAGTCCAGTAGCGGGGGAGTACAATGAGCAGTTCTTC.